This T cell receptor beta chain emerged from a study of control samples from healthy donors and cancer patients. This CDR3 spans 13 amino acids. Germline V gene sequence: CDR1 SGHDT, CDR2 YYEEEE. Trimming removed 4 bases from V and 3 bases from J, with 10 bases in between. The method was immunoSEQ multiplex PCR; TCRdb's version includes in-frame clones alone and lacks a portion of them. The profile shows about 160,000 clones, about 93% of them singletons. The sequence was obtained from a woman aged 60 to 75 in good health. Material for sequencing was blood. The chain combines TRBV5-6 with TRBJ1-2, with TRBD1 as a possible D gene (6 bases). CDR3 sequence reads: CASSRQDHYGYTF. In nucleotides, the CDR3 is TGTGCCAGCAGCCGACAGGACCACTATGGCTACACCTTC.